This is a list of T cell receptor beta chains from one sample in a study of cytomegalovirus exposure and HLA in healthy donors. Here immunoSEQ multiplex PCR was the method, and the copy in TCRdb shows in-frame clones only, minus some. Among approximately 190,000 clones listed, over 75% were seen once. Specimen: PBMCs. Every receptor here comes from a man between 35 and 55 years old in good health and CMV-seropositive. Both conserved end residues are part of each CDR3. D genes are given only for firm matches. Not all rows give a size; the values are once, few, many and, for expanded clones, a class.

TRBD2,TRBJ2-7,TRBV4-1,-,TGCGCCAGCAGCCAACGGGAGGGTTCCTACGAGCAGTACTTC,CASSQREGSYEQYF
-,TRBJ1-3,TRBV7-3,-,TGTGCCAGCAGCACCGGGGCTGGAAACACCATATATTTT,CASSTGAGNTIYF
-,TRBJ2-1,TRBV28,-,TGTGCCAGCAGTGGGGGGGGCCCCTACAATGAGCAGTTCTTC,CASSGGGPYNEQFF
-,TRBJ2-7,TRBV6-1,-,TGTGCCAGCAGTGAATTAGGGACAAGAATCCCGTACGAGCAGTACTTC,CASSELGTRIPYEQYF
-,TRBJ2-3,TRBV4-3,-,TGCGCCAGCAGCCAAGGCACAGGAACAGATACGCAGTATTTT,CASSQGTGTDTQYF
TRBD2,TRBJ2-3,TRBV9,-,TGTGCCAGCAGCCGACAGACTAGCTCCGATACGCAGTATTTT,CASSRQTSSDTQYF
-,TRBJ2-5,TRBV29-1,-,TGCAGCGTTGAAGATCAGTCAGAAGAGACCCAGTACTTC,CSVEDQSEETQYF
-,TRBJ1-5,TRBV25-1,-,TGTGCCAGTGAGGGGGTGGGCAATCAGCCCCAGCATTTT,CASEGVGNQPQHF
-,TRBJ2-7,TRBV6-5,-,TGTGCCAGCAGTCGAGACTACGAGCAGTACTTC,CASSRDYEQYF
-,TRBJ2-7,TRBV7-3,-,TGTGCCAGCAGCTCTACCCCGAGCTCCTACGAGCAGTACTTC,CASSSTPSSYEQYF
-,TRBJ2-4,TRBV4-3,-,TGCGCCAGCAGCCAAGATTCGGGCGGGCTAAAAAACATTCAGTACTTC,CASSQDSGGLKNIQYF
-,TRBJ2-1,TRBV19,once,TGTGCCAGTAGTTCATTCCCCCTGTCCGCGCCCAACAATGAGCAGTTCTTC,CASSSFPLSAPNNEQFF
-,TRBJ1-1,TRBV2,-,TGTGCCAGCAGTGAGGCAGGGGACACTGAAGCTTTCTTT,CASSEAGDTEAFF
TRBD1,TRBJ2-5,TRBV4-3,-,TGCGCCAGCAGCCAAGGGGACAGGGACCAAGAGACCCAGTACTTC,CASSQGDRDQETQYF
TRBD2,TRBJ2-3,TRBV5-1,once,TGCGCCAGCAGCTTGCCCCTACTCGCGGGGGCAGATACGCAGTATTTT,CASSLPLLAGADTQYF
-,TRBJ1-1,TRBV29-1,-,TGCAGCGTTCGGCACCACAGGGTATCGATGAACACTGAAGCTTTCTTT,CSVRHHRVSMNTEAFF
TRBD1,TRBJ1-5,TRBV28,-,TGTGCCAGCAGTCTCAGACAGGGAGTTCAGCCCCAGCATTTT,CASSLRQGVQPQHF
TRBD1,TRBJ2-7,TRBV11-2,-,TGTGCCAGCAGCTCAACCCCCCGGGACAGGGCCTTGGTGCAGTACTTC,CASSSTPRDRALVQYF
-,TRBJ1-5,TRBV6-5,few,TGTGCCAGCAGTTCCTATGCATGGCAGCCCCAGCATTTT,CASSSYAWQPQHF
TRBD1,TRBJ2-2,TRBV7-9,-,TGTGCCAGCAGCTTCCTCGGGTGGGACAGGGCTTCTGACGGGGAGCTGTTTTTT,CASSFLGWDRASDGELFF
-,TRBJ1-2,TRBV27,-,TGTGCCAGCAGCTCGTCGGGGGGCTCTTCCTATGGCTACACCTTC,CASSSSGGSSYGYTF
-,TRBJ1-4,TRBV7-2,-,TGTGCCAGCAGCTTAGGCGGGGCAGGGTTGTACGAAAAACTGTTTTTT,CASSLGGAGLYEKLFF
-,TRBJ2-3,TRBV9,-,TGTGCCAGCAGCGTTAGTACCGGACAGGGAGCGGGGACAGATACGCAGTATTTT,CASSVSTGQGAGTDTQYF
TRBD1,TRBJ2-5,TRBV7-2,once,TGTGCCAGCAGCTTCCTCCTGGGGCAGGGGGAGGAGACCCAGTACTTC,CASSFLLGQGEETQYF
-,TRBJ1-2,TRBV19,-,TGTGCCAGTAGTAAGACAGGTGTTAGCTATGGCTACACCTTC,CASSKTGVSYGYTF
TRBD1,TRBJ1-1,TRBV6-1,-,TGTGCCAGCAGTGAAGGGACAGGGGCTTTCTTT,CASSEGTGAFF
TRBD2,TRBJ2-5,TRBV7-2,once,TGTGCCAGCAGCCTTAGCGGGGGCGGGGGGGAGACCCAGTACTTC,CASSLSGGGGETQYF
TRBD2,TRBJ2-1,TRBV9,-,TGTGCCAGCAGCGTAGAGGAGGGGCGGGGGGGCTCAAATGAGCAGTTCTTC,CASSVEEGRGGSNEQFF
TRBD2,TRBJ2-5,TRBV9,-,TGTGCCAGCAGCGTGGATACTAGCGGGACCCTCCAAGAGACCCAGTACTTC,CASSVDTSGTLQETQYF
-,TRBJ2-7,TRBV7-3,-,TGTGCCAGCAGCTTAATGAGTCAGGGGGGCTACGAGCAGTACTTC,CASSLMSQGGYEQYF
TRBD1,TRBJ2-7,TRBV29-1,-,TGCAGCGTTGGAGGCCACGGACAGGGGGCCTACGAGCAGTACTTC,CSVGGHGQGAYEQYF
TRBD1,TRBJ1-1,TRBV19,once,TGTGCGTCGGGACAGGGGGTGGCCTACGACACTGAAGCTTTCTTT,CASGQGVAYDTEAFF
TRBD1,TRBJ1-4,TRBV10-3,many,TGTGCCATCAGTGAGTCTCGGACAGGGCCGGAAAAACTGTTTTTT,CAISESRTGPEKLFF
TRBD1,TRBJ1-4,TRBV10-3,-,TGTGCCATCAGTGAGTCACGGGACAGAGGTGAAAAACTGTTTTTT,CAISESRDRGEKLFF
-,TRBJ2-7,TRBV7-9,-,TGTGCCAGCAGCCCATACCCCATCCGGTTCTACGAGCAGTACTTC,CASSPYPIRFYEQYF
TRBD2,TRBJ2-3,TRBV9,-,TGTGCCAGCAGCCCGGGACTAGCGGGGGGGTCCGATACGCAGTATTTT,CASSPGLAGGSDTQYF
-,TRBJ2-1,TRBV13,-,TGTGCCAGCAGCCCAAGGGGCGAGCTCTACCACAATGAGCAGTTCTTC,CASSPRGELYHNEQFF
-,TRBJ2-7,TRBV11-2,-,TGTGCCAGCAGCTTTGGGTCGGGGATCGAGCAGTACTTC,CASSFGSGIEQYF
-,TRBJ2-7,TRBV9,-,TGTGCCAGCAGCGTGGGCGGGTTCACTAGGGAGCAGTACTTC,CASSVGGFTREQYF
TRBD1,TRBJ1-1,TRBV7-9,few,TGTGCCAGCAGCTCAATACAGGGGCTGGGGGCTGAAGCTTTCTTT,CASSSIQGLGAEAFF
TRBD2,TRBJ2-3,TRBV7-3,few,TGTGCCAGCAGCTTAAGGCCCCTTAGCGGGGGGGCGGTAGATACGCAGTATTTT,CASSLRPLSGGAVDTQYF
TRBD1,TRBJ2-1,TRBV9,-,TGTGCCAGCACCCGGACAGGGGTAAACAATGAGCAGTTCTTC,CASTRTGVNNEQFF
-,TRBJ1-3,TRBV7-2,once,TGTGCCAGCAGCCCAGGATTCTTCTCTGGAAACACCATATATTTT,CASSPGFFSGNTIYF
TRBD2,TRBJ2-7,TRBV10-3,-,TGTGCCATCAGGTCTAGCGGGGGGTACGAGCAGTACTTC,CAIRSSGGYEQYF
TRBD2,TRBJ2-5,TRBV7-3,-,TGTGCCAGCAGCCCTAGCGGGGGGGGAACGGTAGAGACCCAGTACTTC,CASSPSGGGTVETQYF
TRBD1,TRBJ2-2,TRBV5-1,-,TGCGCCAGCAGCTTGGACGGACAGGGAAGCACCGGGGAGCTGTTTTTT,CASSLDGQGSTGELFF
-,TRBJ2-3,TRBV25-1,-,TGTGCCAGCAGAGGCTCCCGGGGGTTAGGAGATACGCAGTATTTT,CASRGSRGLGDTQYF
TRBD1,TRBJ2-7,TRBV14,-,TGTGCCAGCAGCCAAGGGGCCGGGACAGCGCAGTACTTC,CASSQGAGTAQYF
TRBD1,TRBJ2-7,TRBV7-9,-,TGTGCCAGCAGCTTAGAACAGGACAGGGGCAACGAGCAGTACTTC,CASSLEQDRGNEQYF
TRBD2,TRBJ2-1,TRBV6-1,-,TGTGCCAGCAGTGAAGGACTAGCCGTCTACAATGAGCAGTTCTTC,CASSEGLAVYNEQFF
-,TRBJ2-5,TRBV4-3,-,TGCGCCAGCAGCCAAGACCAGGGCAGGCAGACCCAGTACTTC,CASSQDQGRQTQYF
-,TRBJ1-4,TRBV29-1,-,TGCAGCGTTGAGTTCGGGGAACTGTTTTTT,CSVEFGELFF
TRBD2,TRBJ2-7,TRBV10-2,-,TGCGCCAGCACCCAGCGGGGGACCTACGAGCAGTACTTC,CASTQRGTYEQYF
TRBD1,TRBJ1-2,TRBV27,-,TGTGCCAGCAGCCCAGGGGGCCTCTATGGCTACACCTTC,CASSPGGLYGYTF
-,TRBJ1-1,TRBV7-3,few,TGTGCCAGCAGCCCGTCGCAGGGATGGGCTTTCTTT,CASSPSQGWAFF
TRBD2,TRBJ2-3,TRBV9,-,TGTGCCAGCAGCGTTGCGGGGGGGCAAGAGCGCGAGTATTTT,CASSVAGGQEREYF
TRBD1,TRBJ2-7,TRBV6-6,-,TGTGCCAGCAGACCAGGACAGGGGGCCTCCTACGAGCAGTACTTC,CASRPGQGASYEQYF
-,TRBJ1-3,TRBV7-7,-,TGTGCTAGCAGCTTAGGGTTGGGTCCCGGGGACACCATATATTTT,CASSLGLGPGDTIYF
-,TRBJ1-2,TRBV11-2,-,TGTGCCAGCAGCCGGGGGTTGGGTCCCTATGGCTACACCTTC,CASSRGLGPYGYTF
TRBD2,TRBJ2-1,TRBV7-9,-,TGTGCCAGCAGTCGCAGCGGGGGGACTGTAAATGAGCAGTTCTTC,CASSRSGGTVNEQFF